This record concerns one T cell receptor (beta chain) sequence. In this sample, this clonotype turned up a few times. Its antigen target is currently unknown. There are no base qualities to consult, and no much larger clone falls within one base. The data derive from a study of T cell repertoires in cytomegalovirus infection (dated by TCRdb to the late 2010s). In the study overall: Alongside well-studied HLA-B-restricted epitopes, the peptide stimulations were aimed at recently identified HLA-C-restricted CMV epitopes, whose presentation resists viral immunomodulation. Because public TCR beta signatures pointed to carriage of CMV infection together with the matching HLA type, the HLA type of each donor mattered for the analysis.

The research as a whole found: Carriers of CMV infection plus the relevant HLA type were discriminated by the cumulative frequency of public TCR beta family members in the study cohort and in an independent 352-donor cohort. The ex vivo response was dominated by HLA-C-restricted CMV-specific TCR beta clonotypes, which also provided the single most frequent clonotype in two of eight donors.

The CDR3 spans 13 residues, from the cysteine through the phenylalanine. CDR3 DNA is the only sequence kept; it has 39 bases, read in frame from the first base. CDR1 and CDR2 are read off the germline V gene (reference sequence) as LNHDA and SQIVND. Trimming costs V 0 bases and J 3 bases, and their ends lie 3 bases apart. Explained via the paper, the treatment or condition label denotes: in vitro stimulation with specific CMV peptide epitopes to enrich CMV-specific T cells. Sequenced on an Illumina HiSeq 1500. TCRdb trimmed public reads at Q25 via fastp, called clones via MiXCR and kept in-frame beta chains. Rows with one shared CDR3 protein collapse into an entry with the most common genes and DNA. Present in this sample are about 920,000 distinct CDR3 sequences, less than 40% of which were seen just once. The ten largest clones represent about an eighth of the sample.

Material: cultured CD8+ T cells from PBMCs, obtained from culture after CMV antigen stimulation. The chain employs TRBV19 and TRBJ2-1; no D gene is confidently identified. The source is a human donor in good health (CMV status not recorded). Some clones in this sample may be carry-over from other donors' samples. The CDR3 loop reads CASSIEGYNEQFF. The DNA is as follows: TGTGCCAGTAGTATAGAAGGCTACAATGAGCAGTTCTTC.